This record concerns one T cell receptor (beta chain) sequence. The sample originates from a study of T cell responses to AZD1222 COVID-19 vaccine. Sequenced by immunoSEQ multiplex PCR; TCRdb stores in-frame clones only, minus some. The sample contains around 99,000 clones, around 87% of which appear only once. The CDR3 is 13 amino acids. Germline V CDR1 and CDR2: SQVTM, ANQGSEA. V dropped 6 bases and J dropped 8 bases, with 17 bases sitting between them. This TCR derives from an adult who received the AZD1222 COVID-19 vaccine. The sequenced sample was peripheral blood, obtained 28 days after the second AZD1222 dose. The chain carries TRBV29-1 and TRBJ2-1; possible D gene TRBD2, 6 bases. This CDR3 is CSVGRTGGDEQFF. The CDR3 DNA follows: TGCAGCGTCGGACGTACCGGCGGGGATGAGCAGTTCTTC.